The 26 T cell receptor beta chains given below trace back to one sample, sequenced in a study of metastatic and nonmetastatic thyroid tumors. Through MiXCR, TCRdb re-clonotyped the PCR reads. The table includes about 70,000 clones, 15% to 20% detected once. None of the patients had undergone any treatment ahead of thyroid surgery. Sample: blood. These receptors were collected from a female donor with papillary thyroid cancer or a benign thyroid nodule (not recorded which). Some clones in this sample may be carry-over from other donors' samples.

The chain links TRBV15 to TRBJ2-2; D possibly corresponds to TRBD2 (6 bases). Germline lookup yields CDR1 LNHNV and CDR2 YYDKDF (reference sequence). V was clipped by 0 bases and J by 5 bases, with 13 bases between them. The CDR3 is made up of 16 amino acids. The CDR3 DNA is TGTGCCACCAGCAGAGATCGGGGGTTAGCTACCGGGGAGCTGTTTTTT. It encodes CATSRDRGLATGELFF.

Only a few counts were recorded for this clone. This rearrangement joins TRBV27 to TRBJ2-7; no firm D call. CDR3 length: 13 amino acids. V shed 6 bases and J shed 0 bases, with 9 bases lying between them. Germline V gene lookup returns CDR1 MNHEY and CDR2 SMNVEV (reference sequence). DNA for the CDR3: TGTGCCAGCAGCCGCCGAAACTCCTACGAGCAGTACTTC. Amino acids: CASSRRNSYEQYF.

This clone was observed at least ten times. V gene TRBV27 combines with J gene TRBJ2-7, with D possibly called TRBD1 or TRBD2 (5 bases each). The CDR3 length is 13 residues. CDR1 and CDR2 from the germline V gene are MNHEY and SMNVEV (reference sequence). V gave up 5 bases and J gave up 3 bases, with 11 bases separating them. The CDR3 protein is CASSTGTNYEQYF. The CDR3 DNA reads TGTGCCAGCAGTACCGGGACGAACTACGAGCAGTACTTC.

V gene TRBV4-1 combines with J gene TRBJ1-1; D uncertain. Trimming shortened V by 1 base and J by 2 bases, and 11 bases separated the two germline ends. Germline V lookup: CDR1 MGHRA, CDR2 YSYEKL. The CDR3 length is 15 residues. This CDR3 reads CASSQAAGINTEAFF. As DNA, the CDR3 is TGCGCCAGCAGCCAAGCGGCGGGAATTAACACTGAAGCTTTCTTT.

This clone was detected only a few times. The chain combines TRBV28 with TRBJ2-3; 7 bases align to TRBD1. The CDR3 is made up of 15 amino acids. The germline gives CDR1 MDHEN, CDR2 SYDVKM. The V gene end was trimmed by 4 bases and the J gene end by 4 bases; junction bases not matched to a gene: 8. The CDR3 spells CASSSPQTGADTQYF. CDR3 DNA sequence: TGTGCCAGCAGTTCCCCCCAAACAGGGGCAGATACGCAGTATTTT. The variable domain in full, completed from reference TRBV28 and TRBJ2-3, reads DVKVTQSSRYLVKRTGEKVFLECVQDMDHENMFWYRQDPGLGLRLIYFSYDVKMKEKGDIPEGYSVSREKKERFSLILESASTNQTSMYLCASSSPQTGADTQYFGPGTRLTVL.

This clone was counted ten times or more. This chain connects TRBV4-2 to TRBJ2-2; D may be TRBD2 (6 bases). Trimming took off 4 bases at V and 0 bases at J, with 18 bases between the two ends. In germline, CDR1 is LGHNA, CDR2 YNFKEQ. The CDR3 length is 18 residues. CDR3 sequence reads: CASSLSHGTLANTGELFF. CDR3 nucleotides: TGTGCCAGCAGCCTTTCACACGGGACTCTCGCGAACACCGGGGAGCTGTTTTTT.

This clone was observed a few times. This may arise from a read error, as a much more abundant clone is one base away. The chain uses TRBV20-1 and TRBJ2-7; D is possibly TRBD1 (5 bases). CDR1 and CDR2 (germline): DFQATT, SNEGSKA (reference sequence). The CDR3 runs to 13 residues. The CDR3 bases are TGCAGTGCTAGACAGGGTTCTTCCTACGAGCAGTGCTTC. Translation: CSARQGSSYEQCF.

The chain is built from TRBV4-2 and TRBJ2-6, with TRBD2 matching 7 bases. In germline, CDR1 is LGHNA, CDR2 YNFKEQ. The ends lost 3 bases at V and 2 bases at J; junction bases unmatched: 10. CDR3 size: 18 residues. CDR3 amino acids: CASSHSSVGGAGANVLTF. CDR3 in DNA: TGTGCCAGCAGCCATTCCAGCGTTGGGGGGGCTGGGGCCAACGTCCTGACTTTC.

This clone has ten or more counts. The chain's CDR3 is CASSFTGGAAGELFF. The CDR3 DNA sequence: TGTGCCAGCAGTTTTACAGGGGGCGCGGCCGGGGAGCTGTTTTTT. The chain is built from TRBV28 and TRBJ2-2; 9 bases agree with TRBD1. Germline V gene lookup returns CDR1 MDHEN and CDR2 SYDVKM. The V and J ends lost 3 bases and 6 bases, in that order; junction bases with no gene match: 5. This CDR3 has 15 amino acids.

V is TRBV20-1 and J is TRBJ2-3; weak D call: TRBD2 (6 bases). CDR3 length: 17 amino acids. Germline CDR1 DFQATT, CDR2 SNEGSKA (reference sequence). Trimming left V 1 base short and J 0 bases short, with 17 bases between. CDR3 DNA sequence: TGCAGTGCTAGAGGATTCTTACTAGCTGCGAGCACAGATACGCAGTATTTT. Protein: CSARGFLLAASTDTQYF.

The sample holds many counts of this clone. J is TRBJ1-1 and V is TRBV5-6; TRBD1 agrees at 9 bases. This CDR3 contains 16 residues. Trimming at V came to 8 bases and at J to 0 bases, leaving 11 bases not matched to a gene. The germline V gene encodes CDR1 SGHDT and CDR2 YYEEEE. CDR3 nucleotide sequence: TGTGCCAGTGCTCCGGACAGGGGACCCATGAACACTGAAGCTTTCTTT. Translated: CASAPDRGPMNTEAFF.

Ten or more counts support this clone. J is TRBJ2-1 and V is TRBV2, with 8 bases identical to TRBD1. Germline V CDR1 and CDR2: SNHLY, FYNNEI. The CDR3 extends over 13 amino acids. V shed 3 bases and J 16 bases; nucleotides not matched to a gene: 11. The CDR3 DNA follows: TGTGCCAGCAGTGAGGTCGTCGGGACAGGAGAATTCTTC. This encodes CASSEVVGTGEFF. The full variable domain, its missing parts supplied by reference TRBV2 and TRBJ2-1, is EPEVTQTPSHQVTQMGQEVILRCVPISNHLYFYWYRQILGQKVEFLVSFYNNEISEKSEIFDDQFSVERPDGSNFTLKIRSTKLEDSAMYFCASSEVVGTGEFFGPGTRLTVL.

The table lists this clone with many counts. This chain links TRBV28 with TRBJ2-5, with D maybe TRBD1 (5 bases). Germline CDR1 is MDHEN and CDR2 is SYDVKM. The CDR3 has 15 amino acids. Trimming shortened V by 6 bases and J by 2 bases, and 16 bases separated the two germline ends. This CDR3 reads CASRPAGRRQETQYF. The CDR3 DNA reads TGTGCCAGCAGGCCGGCAGGGCGCCGTCAAGAGACCCAGTACTTC.

The J gene is TRBJ2-7, the V gene TRBV11-2; no firm D call. The V end lost 4 bases, the J end lost 4 bases, and 8 bases lay between the germline ends. This CDR3 contains 12 residues. CDR1 is SGHAT, CDR2 FQNNGV, per germline. The CDR3 here is CASSSLGYEQYF. The CDR3 nucleotides are TGTGCCAGCAGCTCCCTCGGGTACGAGCAGTACTTC.

This clone was seen ten or more times. This sequence joins TRBV12-3 or TRBV12-4 and TRBJ2-2; 7 nucleotides match TRBD1. This CDR3 is built from 12 residues. Unmatched junction bases numbered 2, after V lost 6 bases and J lost 7 bases. The CDR3 protein is CASRAGGGELFF. In DNA form, the CDR3 reads TGTGCCAGCAGAGCAGGGGGCGGGGAGCTGTTTTTT.

Ten or more counts support this clone. J is TRBJ1-5 and V is TRBV9, with 8 bases lining up with TRBD1. The V segment lost 4 bases and the J segment 6 bases; nucleotides outside the gene matches: 9. Germline lookup yields CDR1 SGDLS and CDR2 YYNGEE. The CDR3 is 15 amino acids. CDR3 loop: CASSLGQETGQPQHF. Written as DNA, the CDR3 is TGTGCCAGCAGCTTGGGACAGGAGACGGGTCAGCCCCAGCATTTT.

The CDR3 reads CASTPIDRAYEQYF. CDR3 in DNA: TGTGCCAGCACCCCCATCGACAGAGCCTACGAGCAGTACTTC. The V call is TRBV6-2 or TRBV6-3, the J call TRBJ2-7; tentative D call: TRBD1 (5 bases). In germline, CDR1 is MNHEY, CDR2 SVGEGT. V dropped 7 bases and J dropped 2 bases, with 15 bases sitting between them. This CDR3 is 14 amino acids long.

This clone has ten or more counts. The chain links TRBV2 to TRBJ1-5; D is uncertain. Per germline, CDR1 SNHLY and CDR2 FYNNEI. The V gene lost 1 base and the J gene lost 7 bases, with 14 bases spanning the gap. The CDR3 extends over 15 amino acids. In DNA form, the CDR3 reads TGTGCCAGCAGTGAAGGAAGAGGTTTTGGGCAGCCCCAGCATTTT. This translates into CASSEGRGFGQPQHF.

In this sample, this clone turned up many times. The rearrangement links TRBV20-1 to TRBJ1-6; D gene ambiguous. Germline V gives CDR1 DFQATT, CDR2 SNEGSKA (reference sequence). V was clipped by 0 bases and J by 11 bases, with 8 bases between them. The CDR3 length is 12 residues. The CDR3 here is CSAREGLAPLHF. The DNA for the CDR3 is TGCAGTGCTAGAGAAGGGCTGGCACCCCTCCACTTT.

This clone was picked up many times. This chain joins TRBV6-6 and TRBJ1-4; unclear D gene. The CDR3 runs 15 residues. Germline V gene data show CDR1 as MNHNY and CDR2 as SVGAGI (reference sequence). V lost 0 bases to trimming and J lost 2 bases, with 7 bases between them. The CDR3 loop is CASSYSLGTNEKLFF. In nucleotides, the CDR3 is TGTGCCAGCAGTTACTCGTTAGGCACTAATGAAAAACTGTTTTTT.

This clone has ten or more counts. The chain joins TRBV30 to TRBJ1-5; 11 nucleotides agree with TRBD1. V shed 3 bases, J shed 4 bases, and the junction held 5 bases outside the gene matches. CDR1 is GTSNPN, CDR2 SVGIG, per germline (reference sequence). The CDR3 sequence is 15 residues long. This CDR3 reads CAWSLRDRGNQPQHF. The CDR3 DNA follows: TGTGCCTGGAGCCTAAGGGACAGGGGGAATCAGCCCCAGCATTTT.

A few counts support this clone. The junction differs from germline at one of its ends, possibly a read error. The rearrangement links TRBV5-4 to TRBJ2-3, with 16 bases lining up with TRBD2. The CDR3 totals 17 residues. Germline-derived CDR1 and CDR2 are SGHNT and YYREEE (reference sequence). The DNA of the CDR3 is TGTGGCAGCAGCTCGGGACTAGCGGGAGGGGGGGCAGATACGCAGTATTTT. Translated, it gives CGSSSGLAGGGADTQYF.

This clone was counted only a few times. V is TRBV6-4 and J is TRBJ2-2; TRBD1 aligns across 7 bases. Germline CDR1 and CDR2: MRHNA and SNTAGT. The V and J ends lost 4 bases and 4 bases, in that order; junction bases with no gene match: 12. CDR3 length: 17 amino acids. This CDR3 is CASSAYQATGRTGELFF. In DNA form, the CDR3 reads TGTGCCAGCAGTGCCTACCAGGCGACAGGGCGCACCGGGGAGCTGTTTTTT.

In this sample, this clone turned up many times. The rearrangement joins TRBV6-1 to TRBJ2-5; possible D gene TRBD1, 6 bases. The CDR3 contains 17 residues. Germline values: CDR1 MNHNS, CDR2 SASEGT. Trimming removed 5 bases at V and 5 bases at J, with 24 bases between. Here the CDR3 reads CASSHPTDRRPSETQYF. CDR3 DNA: TGTGCCAGCAGTCACCCCACTGACAGGCGGCCCTCTGAGACCCAGTACTTC.

Many counts were recorded for this clone. The CDR3 sequence is CSAVGDPGEAFF. Written as DNA, the CDR3 is TGCAGTGCGGTGGGGGATCCCGGTGAAGCTTTCTTT. The V call is TRBV20-1, the J call TRBJ1-1, with D tentatively TRBD1 (5 bases). The germline V and J ends were trimmed by 6 bases and 7 bases, with 15 bases remaining between them. The germline V gene has CDR1 DFQATT and CDR2 SNEGSKA (reference sequence). CDR3 length equals 12 residues.

There are a few counts of this clone. The V and J genes are TRBV5-4 and TRBJ2-7, with D unclear. Germline V gene data show CDR1 as SGHNT and CDR2 as YYREEE (reference sequence). V was cut by 2 bases and J by 4 bases, with 7 bases left in between. This CDR3 spans 12 amino acids. CDR3 sequence reads: CASSLGEYEQYF. CDR3 nucleotide sequence: TGTGCCAGCAGCTTAGGAGAGTACGAGCAGTACTTC.